The rows below give T cell receptor beta chains drawn from one sample of a study of T cell changes during pregnancy in multiple sclerosis. Sequencing was performed with immunoSEQ multiplex PCR; in TCRdb, only in-frame clones are kept and a portion is missing. Of about 60,000 clones listed, approximately 90% are singletons. Sequenced here: peripheral blood, sampled in the second trimester of pregnancy. The receptors derive from a female donor with multiple sclerosis, enrolled in a pregnancy study. Each CDR3 is given with its conserved first and last residue. D genes are given only for firm matches. Not every row has a clone size; where given, it reads once, few, many or a size class.

clone size	V gene	D gene	J gene	CDR3 DNA	CDR3 protein
NA	TRBV9	TRBD1	TRBJ1-4	TGTGCCAGCAGCGCCAGGGGGATCTTCGATGAAAAACTGTTTTTT	CASSARGIFDEKLFF
NA	TRBV2	NA	TRBJ1-5	TGTGCCAGCAGCCCACAGGGAATGGGCAATCAGCCCCAGCATTTT	CASSPQGMGNQPQHF
once	TRBV19	TRBD1	TRBJ2-7	TGTGCCAGTAGTCGAAGTGGGGCAGGGGGCGCACTGGGGTTCGAGCAGTACTTC	CASSRSGAGGALGFEQYF
NA	TRBV4-3	NA	TRBJ2-1	TGCGCCAGCAGCCAAGGGGCCGGGACTCAACTCCCTGAGCAGTTCTTC	CASSQGAGTQLPEQFF
NA	TRBV10-2	NA	TRBJ2-3	TGCGCCAGCAGTGAGGAGGCAACAGATACGCAGTATTTT	CASSEEATDTQYF
NA	TRBV19	TRBD1	TRBJ1-5	TGTGCCAGTAGTATAGAATACAGGGGTCGCAATCAGCCCCAGCATTTT	CASSIEYRGRNQPQHF
NA	TRBV6-1	TRBD1	TRBJ1-5	TGTGCCAGCAGCTTTGACAGGGGAGGGAATCAGCCCCAGCATTTT	CASSFDRGGNQPQHF
NA	TRBV5-1	TRBD1	TRBJ2-2	TGCGCCAGCAGCTTGGTGGGACAGGGGAACACCGGGGAGCTGTTTTTT	CASSLVGQGNTGELFF
NA	TRBV5-4	NA	TRBJ2-5	TGTGCCAGCAGCTTGGGACAAGAACAGACCCAGTACTTC	CASSLGQEQTQYF
NA	TRBV6-4	NA	TRBJ2-1	TGTACCAGCAGTCGGACAGCCGAAGGGAATGAGCAGTTCTTC	CTSSRTAEGNEQFF